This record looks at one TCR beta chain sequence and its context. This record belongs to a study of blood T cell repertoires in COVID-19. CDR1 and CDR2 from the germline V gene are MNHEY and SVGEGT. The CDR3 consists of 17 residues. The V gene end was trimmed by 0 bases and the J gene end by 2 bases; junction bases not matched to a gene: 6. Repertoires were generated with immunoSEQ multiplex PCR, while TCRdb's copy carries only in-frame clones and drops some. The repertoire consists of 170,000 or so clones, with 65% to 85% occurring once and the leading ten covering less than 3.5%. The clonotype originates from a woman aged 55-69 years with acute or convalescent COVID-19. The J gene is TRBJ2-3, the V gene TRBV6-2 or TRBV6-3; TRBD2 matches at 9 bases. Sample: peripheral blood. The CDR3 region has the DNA TGTGCCAGCAGTTACTCGGCTGGCGGGGGGGTCACAGATACGCAGTATTTT. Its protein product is CASSYSAGGGVTDTQYF.